A few counts support the clone carrying this T cell receptor (beta chain). The entry originates in a study of early T cells in non-severe SARS-CoV-2 infection. TCRdb redid the calling of the 5' RACE reads with MiXCR, one entry per CDR3 protein. In the table there are some 44,000 distinct CDR3 sequences, approximately 5.9% of which are singletons. Here the sequenced sample was whole blood, taken at baseline. This TCR was recovered from an adult who was a healthcare worker with PCR-confirmed SARS-CoV-2 infection or an uninfected control (not recorded which).

DNA for the CDR3: TGTGCCAGCAGCCACCGGGCAGCCTACGAGCAGTACTTC. The encoded protein is CASSHRAAYEQYF. The chain links TRBV11-2 to TRBJ2-7; no clear D. The V gene's germline CDR1 is SGHAT and CDR2 FQNNGV. V shed 5 bases and J shed 2 bases, with 10 bases lying between them. The CDR3 runs to 13 residues.